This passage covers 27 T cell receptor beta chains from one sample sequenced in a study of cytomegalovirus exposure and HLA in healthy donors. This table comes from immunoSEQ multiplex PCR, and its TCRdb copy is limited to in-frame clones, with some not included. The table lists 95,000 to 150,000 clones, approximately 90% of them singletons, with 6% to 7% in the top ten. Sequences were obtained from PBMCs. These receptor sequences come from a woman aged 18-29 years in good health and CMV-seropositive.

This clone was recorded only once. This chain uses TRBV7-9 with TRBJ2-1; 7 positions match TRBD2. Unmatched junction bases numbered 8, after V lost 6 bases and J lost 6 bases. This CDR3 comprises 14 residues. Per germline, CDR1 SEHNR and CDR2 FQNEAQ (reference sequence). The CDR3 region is CASSSPGEGNEQFF. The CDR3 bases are TGTGCCAGCAGTTCCCCGGGGGAGGGCAATGAGCAGTTCTTC.

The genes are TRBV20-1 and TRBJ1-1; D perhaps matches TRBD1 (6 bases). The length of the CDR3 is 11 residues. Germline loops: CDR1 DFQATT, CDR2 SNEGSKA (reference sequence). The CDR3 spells CRGSRGPEAFF. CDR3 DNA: TGCAGGGGGAGCAGGGGTCCTGAAGCTTTCTTT.

This CDR3 reads CASSQIRQPSTDTQYF. The CDR3 DNA sequence: TGTGCCAGCAGCCAGATCAGGCAGCCTAGCACAGATACGCAGTATTTT. V gene TRBV14 combines with J gene TRBJ2-3, with unresolved D. V was clipped by 3 bases and J by 0 bases, with 13 bases between them. The CDR3 has 16 amino acids. Germline V gene data show CDR1 as SGHDN and CDR2 as FVKESK.

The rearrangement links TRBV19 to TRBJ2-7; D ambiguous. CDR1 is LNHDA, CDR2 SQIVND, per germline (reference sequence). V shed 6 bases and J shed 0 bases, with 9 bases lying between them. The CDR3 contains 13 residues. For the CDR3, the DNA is TGTGCCAGTAGAGAGACTCCCTCCTACGAGCAGTACTTC. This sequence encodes CASRETPSYEQYF.

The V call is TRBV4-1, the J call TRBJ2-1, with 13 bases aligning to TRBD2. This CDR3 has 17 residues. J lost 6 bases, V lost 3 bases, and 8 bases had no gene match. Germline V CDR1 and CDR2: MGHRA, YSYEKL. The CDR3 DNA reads TGCGCCAGCAGCCACCAAATCGGGACTAGCGGGACCAATGAGCAGTTCTTC. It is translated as CASSHQIGTSGTNEQFF.

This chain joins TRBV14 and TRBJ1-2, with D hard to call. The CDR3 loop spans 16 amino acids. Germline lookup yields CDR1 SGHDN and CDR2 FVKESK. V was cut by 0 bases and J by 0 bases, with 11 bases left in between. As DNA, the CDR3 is TGTGCCAGCAGCCAAGAATACAGTCCGGCTAACTATGGCTACACCTTC. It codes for CASSQEYSPANYGYTF.

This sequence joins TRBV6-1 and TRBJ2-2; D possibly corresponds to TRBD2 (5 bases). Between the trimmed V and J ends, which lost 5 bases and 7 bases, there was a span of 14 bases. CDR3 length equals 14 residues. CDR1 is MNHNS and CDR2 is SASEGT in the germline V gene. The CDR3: CASSPRASDGELFF. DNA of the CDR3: TGTGCCAGCAGTCCGAGGGCCAGCGACGGGGAGCTGTTTTTT.

The CDR3 loop is CASSHSTTANYGYTF. The DNA for the CDR3 is TGCGCCAGCAGTCACTCGACGACAGCTAACTATGGCTACACCTTC. The genes are TRBV4-1 and TRBJ1-2, with D tentatively TRBD1 (5 bases). Germline V gene data show CDR1 as MGHRA and CDR2 as YSYEKL. The CDR3 has 15 amino acids. V lost 6 bases and J lost 0, with 14 bases in between.

The CDR3 DNA is TGTGCCAGCAGTGAAAGGTGGAGGGGGCCCGACTATGGCTACACCTTC. Amino acid sequence: CASSERWRGPDYGYTF. The gene calls are TRBV6-1 and TRBJ1-2, with TRBD1 matching over 7 bases. The CDR3 has 16 residues. Germline V gene data show CDR1 as MNHNS and CDR2 as SASEGT. V trimming: 2 bases; J trimming: 3 bases; junction bases outside the gene matches: 9.

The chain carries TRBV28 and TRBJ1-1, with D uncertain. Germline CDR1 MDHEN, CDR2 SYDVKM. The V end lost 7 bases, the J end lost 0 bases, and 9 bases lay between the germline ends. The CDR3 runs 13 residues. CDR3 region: CASNKQMNTEAFF. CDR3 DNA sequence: TGTGCCAGCAATAAACAAATGAACACTGAAGCTTTCTTT. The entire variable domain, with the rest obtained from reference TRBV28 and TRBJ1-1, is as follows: DVKVTQSSRYLVKRTGEKVFLECVQDMDHENMFWYRQDPGLGLRLIYFSYDVKMKEKGDIPEGYSVSREKKERFSLILESASTNQTSMYLCASNKQMNTEAFFGQGTRLTVV.

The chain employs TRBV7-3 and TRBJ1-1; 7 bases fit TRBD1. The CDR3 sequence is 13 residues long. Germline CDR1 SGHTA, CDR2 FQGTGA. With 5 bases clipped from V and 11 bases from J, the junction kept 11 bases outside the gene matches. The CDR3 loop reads CASSGDSGRGAFF. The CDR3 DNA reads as TGTGCCAGCAGCGGGGACAGCGGCAGGGGGGCTTTCTTT.

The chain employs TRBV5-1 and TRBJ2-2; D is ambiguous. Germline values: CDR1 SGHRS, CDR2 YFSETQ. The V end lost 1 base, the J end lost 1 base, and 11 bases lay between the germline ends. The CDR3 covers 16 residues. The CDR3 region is CASSLWAHQNTGELFF. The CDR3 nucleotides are TGCGCCAGCAGCTTGTGGGCTCATCAGAACACCGGGGAGCTGTTTTTT.

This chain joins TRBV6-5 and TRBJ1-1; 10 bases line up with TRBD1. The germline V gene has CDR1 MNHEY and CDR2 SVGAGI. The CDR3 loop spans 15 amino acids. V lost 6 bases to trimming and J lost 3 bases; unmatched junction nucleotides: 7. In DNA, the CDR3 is TGTGCCAGCAGCCCCACCGGGACAGGGGACACTGAAGCTTTCTTT. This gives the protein CASSPTGTGDTEAFF.

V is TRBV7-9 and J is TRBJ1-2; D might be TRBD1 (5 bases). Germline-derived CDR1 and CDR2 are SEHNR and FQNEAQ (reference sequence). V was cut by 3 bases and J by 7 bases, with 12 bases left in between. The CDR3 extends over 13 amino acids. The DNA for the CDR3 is TGTGCCAGCAGCTTGGGGCAGGGTGGTGGCTACACCTTC. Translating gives CASSLGQGGGYTF.

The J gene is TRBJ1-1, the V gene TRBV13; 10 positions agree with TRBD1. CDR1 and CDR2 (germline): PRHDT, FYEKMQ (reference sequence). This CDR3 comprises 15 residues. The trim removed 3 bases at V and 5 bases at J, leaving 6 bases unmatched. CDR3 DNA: TGTGCCAGCAGCTTCCGGGACAGGGGCGGGACTGAAGCTTTCTTT. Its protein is CASSFRDRGGTEAFF.

CDR3 coding DNA: TGTGCCAGTAGTATGTTGGGGGGCTACGAGCAGTACTTC. It is translated as CASSMLGGYEQYF. The chain has TRBV19 and TRBJ2-7; a possible D gene is TRBD2 (6 bases). V was pared by 3 bases and J by 3 bases, with 9 bases between. This CDR3 region has 13 residues. CDR1 and CDR2 from the germline V gene are LNHDA and SQIVND (reference sequence).

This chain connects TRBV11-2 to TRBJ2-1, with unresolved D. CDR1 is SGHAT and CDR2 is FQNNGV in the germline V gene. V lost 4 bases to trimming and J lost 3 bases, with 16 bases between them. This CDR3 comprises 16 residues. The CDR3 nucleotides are TGTGCCAGCAGCTCCGTAACGTCTATGAACTACAATGAGCAGTTCTTC. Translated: CASSSVTSMNYNEQFF. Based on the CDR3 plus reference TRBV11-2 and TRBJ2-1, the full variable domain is EAGVAQSPRYKIIEKRQSVAFWCNPISGHATLYWYQQILGQGPKLLIQFQNNGVVDDSQLPKDRFSAERLKGVDSTLKIQPAKLEDSAVYLCASSSVTSMNYNEQFFGPGTRLTVL.

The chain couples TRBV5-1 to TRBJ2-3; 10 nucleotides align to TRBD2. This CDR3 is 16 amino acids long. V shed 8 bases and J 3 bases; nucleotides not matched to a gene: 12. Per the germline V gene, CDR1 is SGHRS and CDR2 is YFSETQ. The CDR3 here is CASGPSGGWGTDTQYF. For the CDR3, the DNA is TGCGCCAGTGGCCCTAGCGGGGGCTGGGGGACAGATACGCAGTATTTT. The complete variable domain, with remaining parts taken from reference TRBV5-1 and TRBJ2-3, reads KAGVTQTPRYLIKTRGQQVTLSCSPISGHRSVSWYQQTPGQGLQFLFEYFSETQRNKGNFPGRFSGRQFSNSRSEMNVSTLELGDSALYLCASGPSGGWGTDTQYFGPGTRLTVL.

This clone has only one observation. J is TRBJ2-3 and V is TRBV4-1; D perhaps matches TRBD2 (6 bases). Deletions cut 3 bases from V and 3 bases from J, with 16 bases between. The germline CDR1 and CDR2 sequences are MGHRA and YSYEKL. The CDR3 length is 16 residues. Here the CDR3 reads CASSQVAGRRTDTQYF. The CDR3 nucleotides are TGCGCCAGCAGCCAGGTCGCGGGAAGGAGAACAGATACGCAGTATTTT.

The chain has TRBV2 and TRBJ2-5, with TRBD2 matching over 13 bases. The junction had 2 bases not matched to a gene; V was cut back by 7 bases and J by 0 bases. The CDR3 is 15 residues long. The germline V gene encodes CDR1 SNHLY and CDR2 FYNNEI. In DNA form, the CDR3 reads TGTGCCAGCAAGGGACTAGCGGGGAACCAAGAGACCCAGTACTTC. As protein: CASKGLAGNQETQYF. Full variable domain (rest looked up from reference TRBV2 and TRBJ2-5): EPEVTQTPSHQVTQMGQEVILRCVPISNHLYFYWYRQILGQKVEFLVSFYNNEISEKSEIFDDQFSVERPDGSNFTLKIRSTKLEDSAMYFCASKGLAGNQETQYFGPGTRLLVL.

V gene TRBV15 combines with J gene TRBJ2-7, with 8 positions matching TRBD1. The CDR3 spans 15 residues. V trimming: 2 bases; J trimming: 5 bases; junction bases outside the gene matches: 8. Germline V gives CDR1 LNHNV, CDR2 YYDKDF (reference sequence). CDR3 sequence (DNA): TGTGCCACCAGCAGATCCTCAAACAGGGGGGACGAGCAGTACTTC. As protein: CATSRSSNRGDEQYF.

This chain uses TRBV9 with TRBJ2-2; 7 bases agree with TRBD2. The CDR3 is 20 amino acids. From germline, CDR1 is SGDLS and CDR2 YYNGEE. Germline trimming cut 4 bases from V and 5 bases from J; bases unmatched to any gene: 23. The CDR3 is CASSHQKHLTAGVRTGELFF. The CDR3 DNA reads TGTGCCAGCAGCCATCAGAAACATCTTACGGCGGGAGTTCGAACCGGGGAGCTGTTTTTT.

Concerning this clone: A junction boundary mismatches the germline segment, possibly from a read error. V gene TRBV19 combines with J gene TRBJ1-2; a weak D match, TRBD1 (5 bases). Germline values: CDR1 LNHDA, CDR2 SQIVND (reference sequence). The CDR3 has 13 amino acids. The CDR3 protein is CASSTTGQGVRWF. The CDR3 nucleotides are TGTGCCAGTAGTACGACTGGGCAGGGTGTGCGATGGTTC.

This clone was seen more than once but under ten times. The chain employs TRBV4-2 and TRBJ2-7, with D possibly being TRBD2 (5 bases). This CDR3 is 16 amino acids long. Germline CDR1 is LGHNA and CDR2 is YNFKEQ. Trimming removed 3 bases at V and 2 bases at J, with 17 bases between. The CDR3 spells CASSHLGGSIPYEQYF. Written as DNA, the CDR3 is TGTGCCAGCAGCCACCTAGGAGGAAGTATTCCCTACGAGCAGTACTTC.

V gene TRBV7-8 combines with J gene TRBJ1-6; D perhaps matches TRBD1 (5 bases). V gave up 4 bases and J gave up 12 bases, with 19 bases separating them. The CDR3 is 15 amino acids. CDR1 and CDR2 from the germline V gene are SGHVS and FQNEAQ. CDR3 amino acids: CASSSVLGGREPLHF. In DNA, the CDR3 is TGTGCCAGCAGCTCAGTTTTGGGGGGAAGGGAACCCCTCCACTTT.

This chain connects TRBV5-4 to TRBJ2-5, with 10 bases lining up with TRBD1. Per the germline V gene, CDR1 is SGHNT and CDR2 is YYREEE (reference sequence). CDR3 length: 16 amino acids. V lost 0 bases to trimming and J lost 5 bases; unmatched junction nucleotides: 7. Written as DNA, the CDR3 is TGTGCCAGCAGCTTGGGGGACAGGGGCGGGGCGGAGACCCAGTACTTC. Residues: CASSLGDRGGAETQYF.

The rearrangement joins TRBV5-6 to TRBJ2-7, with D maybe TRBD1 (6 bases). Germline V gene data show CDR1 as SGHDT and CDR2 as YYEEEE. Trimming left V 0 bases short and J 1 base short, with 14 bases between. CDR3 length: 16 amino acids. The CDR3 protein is CASSLEMTGSSYEQYF. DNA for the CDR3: TGTGCCAGCAGCTTGGAGATGACAGGATCTTCCTACGAGCAGTACTTC. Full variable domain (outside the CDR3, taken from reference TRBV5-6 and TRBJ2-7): DAGVTQSPTHLIKTRGQQVTLRCSPKSGHDTVSWYQQALGQGPQFIFQYYEEEERQRGNFPDRFSGHQFPNYSSELNVNALLLGDSALYLCASSLEMTGSSYEQYFGPGTRLTVT.